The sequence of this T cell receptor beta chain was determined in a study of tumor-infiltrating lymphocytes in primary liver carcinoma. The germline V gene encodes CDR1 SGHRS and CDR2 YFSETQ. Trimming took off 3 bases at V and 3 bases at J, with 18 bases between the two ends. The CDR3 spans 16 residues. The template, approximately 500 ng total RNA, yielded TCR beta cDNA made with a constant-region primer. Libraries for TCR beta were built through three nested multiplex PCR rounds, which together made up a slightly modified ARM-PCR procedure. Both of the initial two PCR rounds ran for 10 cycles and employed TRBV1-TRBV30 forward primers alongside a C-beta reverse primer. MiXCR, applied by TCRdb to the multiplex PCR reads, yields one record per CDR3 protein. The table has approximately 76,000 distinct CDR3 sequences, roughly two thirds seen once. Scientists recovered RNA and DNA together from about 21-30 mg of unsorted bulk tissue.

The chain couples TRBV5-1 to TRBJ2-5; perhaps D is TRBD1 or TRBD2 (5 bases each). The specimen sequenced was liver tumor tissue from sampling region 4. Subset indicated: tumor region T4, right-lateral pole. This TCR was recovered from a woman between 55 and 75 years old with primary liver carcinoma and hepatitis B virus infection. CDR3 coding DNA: TGCGCCAGCAGCTGTGAGGGGAGAGGGGCAAAAGAGACCCAGTACTTC. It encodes CASSCEGRGAKETQYF.